The text below deals with one T cell receptor (beta chain). TCRdb reprocessed the RT-PCR reads via MiXCR and lists one record per CDR3 protein. Among around 700,000 distinct CDR3 sequences listed, over 12% were seen once. V was pared by 5 bases and J by 8 bases, with 3 bases of the junction left unmatched. This CDR3 contains 13 residues. Germline assignment: CDR1 SGHTA and CDR2 FQGNSA. Sequencing was performed on memory CD4+ T cells from blood. The V gene is TRBV7-2, the J gene TRBJ1-4; 9 bases agree with TRBD1. This TCR derives from a female donor in good health, serving as a healthy control. The CDR3 DNA is TGTGCCAGCAGCCCCGGACAGGGGGAAAAACTGTTTTTT. This gives the protein CASSPGQGEKLFF.